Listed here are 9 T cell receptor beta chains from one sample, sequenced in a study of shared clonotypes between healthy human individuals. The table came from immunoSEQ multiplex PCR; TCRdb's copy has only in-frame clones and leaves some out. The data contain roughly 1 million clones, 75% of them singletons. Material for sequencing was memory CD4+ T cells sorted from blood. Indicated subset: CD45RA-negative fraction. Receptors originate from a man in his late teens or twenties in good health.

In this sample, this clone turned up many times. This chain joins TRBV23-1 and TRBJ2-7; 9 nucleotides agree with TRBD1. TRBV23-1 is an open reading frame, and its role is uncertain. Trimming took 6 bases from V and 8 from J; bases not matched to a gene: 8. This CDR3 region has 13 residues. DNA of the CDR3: TGCGCCAGCAGCTGTACAGGGGGCAGAAAGCAGTACTTC. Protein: CASSCTGGRKQYF.

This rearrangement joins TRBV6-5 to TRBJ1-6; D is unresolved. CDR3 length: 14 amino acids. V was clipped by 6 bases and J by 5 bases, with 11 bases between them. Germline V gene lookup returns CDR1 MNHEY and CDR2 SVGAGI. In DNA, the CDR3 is TGTGCCAGCAGACCTCCCCCCGATAATTCACCCCTCCACTTT. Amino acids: CASRPPPDNSPLHF.

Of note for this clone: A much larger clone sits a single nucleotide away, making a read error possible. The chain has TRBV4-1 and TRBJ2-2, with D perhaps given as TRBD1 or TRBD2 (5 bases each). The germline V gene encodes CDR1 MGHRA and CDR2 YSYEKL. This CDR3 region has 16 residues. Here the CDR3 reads CAGSPEGTVNTGELFF. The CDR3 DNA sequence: TGCGCCGGCAGCCCAGAGGGGACGGTGAACACCGGGGAGCTGTTTTTT.

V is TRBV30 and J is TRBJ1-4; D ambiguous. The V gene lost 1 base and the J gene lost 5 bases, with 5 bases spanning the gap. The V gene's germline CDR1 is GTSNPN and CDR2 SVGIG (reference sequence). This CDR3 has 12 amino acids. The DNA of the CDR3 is TGTGCCTGGAGTGACCTAAATGAAAAACTGTTTTTT. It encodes CAWSDLNEKLFF. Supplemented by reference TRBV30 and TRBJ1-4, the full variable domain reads SQTIHQWPATLVQPVGSPLSLECTVEGTSNPNLYWYRQAAGRGLQLLFYSVGIGQISSEVPQNLSASRPQDRQFILSSKKLLLSDSGFYLCAWSDLNEKLFFGSGTQLSVL.

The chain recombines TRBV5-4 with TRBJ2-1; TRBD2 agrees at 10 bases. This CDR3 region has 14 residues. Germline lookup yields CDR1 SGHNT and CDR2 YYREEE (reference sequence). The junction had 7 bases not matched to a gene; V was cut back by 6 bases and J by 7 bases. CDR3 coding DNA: TGTGCCAGCACTCCTAGCGGGGGAAGAAATGAGCAGTTCTTC. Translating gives CASTPSGGRNEQFF.

Here the CDR3 DNA reads TGTGCCAGCAGCCAAATCTTGAGCGGGAGGTTCCACGAGCAGTACTTC. Translated: CASSQILSGRFHEQYF. V gene TRBV4-2 combines with J gene TRBJ2-7, with 9 nucleotides matching TRBD2. Unmatched junction bases numbered 10, after V lost 2 bases and J lost 5 bases. Germline assignment: CDR1 LGHNA and CDR2 YNFKEQ. The CDR3 is made up of 16 amino acids.

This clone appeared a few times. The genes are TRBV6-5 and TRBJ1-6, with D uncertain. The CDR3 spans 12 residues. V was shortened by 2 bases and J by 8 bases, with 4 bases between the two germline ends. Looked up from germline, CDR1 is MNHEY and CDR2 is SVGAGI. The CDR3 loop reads CASSYGDSPLHF. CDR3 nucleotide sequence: TGTGCCAGCAGTTACGGGGATTCACCCCTCCACTTT.

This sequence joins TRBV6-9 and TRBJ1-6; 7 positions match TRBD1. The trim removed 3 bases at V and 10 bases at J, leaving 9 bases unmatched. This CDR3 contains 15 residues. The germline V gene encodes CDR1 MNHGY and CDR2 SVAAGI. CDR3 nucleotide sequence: TGTGCCAGCAGTTACGATCAGGGGGAGTGGTCACCCCTCCACTTT. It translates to CASSYDQGEWSPLHF.

CDR3 protein: CASSIDPGVPYEQYF. Here the CDR3 DNA reads TGTGCCAGTAGTATAGATCCAGGGGTTCCCTACGAGCAGTACTTC. This rearrangement joins TRBV19 to TRBJ2-7, with a weak D call TRBD1 (6 bases). The germline V and J ends were trimmed by 0 bases and 2 bases, with 11 bases remaining between them. The CDR3 runs to 15 residues. Germline CDR1 and CDR2: LNHDA and SQIVND (reference sequence).